The 30 T cell receptor beta chains reported below all come from one sample, sequenced in a study of CD8 T cells in Susac syndrome. Random hexamers were used to reverse transcribe roughly 0.5 to 1 ug of RNA. TCRdb re-called the immunoSEQ multiplex PCR reads through MiXCR, storing one row per CDR3 protein. In the table there are roughly 130,000 distinct CDR3 sequences, around 96% of which are singletons. What was sequenced was CD4+ T cells from PBMCs. These receptors originate from a human donor with multiple sclerosis.

The chain links TRBV3-1 to TRBJ1-4; no clear D. This CDR3 has 16 residues. V was cut by 1 base and J by 2 bases, with 11 bases left in between. The V gene's germline CDR1 is LGHDT and CDR2 YNNKEL (reference sequence). This CDR3 reads CASSQAFGSTNEKLFF. CDR3 DNA sequence: TGTGCCAGCAGCCAAGCCTTCGGGTCCACTAATGAAAAACTGTTTTTT.

The chain recombines TRBV5-6 with TRBJ2-7; perhaps D is TRBD1 or TRBD2 (5 bases each). The CDR3 runs to 12 residues. Per the germline V gene, CDR1 is SGHDT and CDR2 is YYEEEE. Trimming cost V 4 bases and J 4 bases, with 9 bases left between them. The CDR3 coding sequence is TGTGCCAGCAGCCGGGACGCGTACGAGCAGTACTTC. This codes for CASSRDAYEQYF.

In this sample, this clonotype turned up once. This chain links TRBV27 with TRBJ2-7; TRBD2 aligns across 14 bases. Germline V gene lookup returns CDR1 MNHEY and CDR2 SMNVEV (reference sequence). V lost 3 bases and J lost 1; bases outside the gene matches: 5. This CDR3 spans 17 amino acids. DNA of the CDR3: TGTGCCAGCAGTTTTCGGACTAGCGGGGGGTATTCCTACGAGCAGTACTTC. Its protein is CASSFRTSGGYSYEQYF.

In DNA, the CDR3 is TGTGCCAGCACCCGGACTAGCGGGAGTCGTGAGCAGTTCTTC. Protein product: CASTRTSGSREQFF. The V and J genes are TRBV6-6 and TRBJ2-1; 13 bases fit TRBD2. This CDR3 has 14 amino acids. Germline CDR1 reads MNHNY; CDR2 reads SVGAGI (reference sequence). The V and J ends lost 7 bases and 9 bases, in that order; junction bases with no gene match: 6.

This chain uses TRBV3-1 with TRBJ1-4; D is possibly TRBD1 (5 bases). The CDR3 has 11 residues. Germline V lookup: CDR1 LGHDT, CDR2 YNNKEL (reference sequence). Trimming cost V 2 bases and J 13 bases, with 8 bases left between them. The CDR3 nucleotides read TGTGCCAGCAGCCAATCAGGGAGACTGTTTTTT. It yields the protein CASSQSGRLFF.

J is TRBJ2-5 and V is TRBV24-1, with 8 bases aligning to TRBD2. Trimming took 7 bases from V and 5 from J; bases not matched to a gene: 8. The CDR3 covers 14 residues. Per germline, CDR1 KGHDR and CDR2 SFDVKD. The CDR3 region has the DNA TGTGCCACCAGCCTAGCGGGTAAAACGGAGACCCAGTACTTC. Its protein product is CATSLAGKTETQYF.

The V and J genes are TRBV9 and TRBJ2-1; 10 nucleotides line up with TRBD2. After removal of 4 bases from V and 8 bases from J, the junction contained 12 bases not matched to a gene. Germline lookup yields CDR1 SGDLS and CDR2 YYNGEE. The CDR3 spans 16 residues. This CDR3 reads CASSTGTSDRHYEQFF. The CDR3 DNA reads TGTGCCAGCAGCACCGGGACTAGCGACCGTCATTATGAGCAGTTCTTC.

The J gene is TRBJ2-1, the V gene TRBV20-1; possibly TRBD2 for D (6 bases). Trimming took off 0 bases at V and 7 bases at J, with 16 bases between the two ends. The CDR3 is 15 amino acids. The germline gives CDR1 DFQATT, CDR2 SNEGSKA (reference sequence). The CDR3 DNA reads TGCAGTGCTAGAGATACAGGTCAGGGAGGAAATGAGCAGTTCTTC. Protein product: CSARDTGQGGNEQFF.

This clonotype occurred once. The V gene is TRBV20-1, the J gene TRBJ2-7; D uncertain. The CDR3 covers 13 residues. V was trimmed by 1 base and J by 5 bases, leaving 12 bases between them. Germline-derived CDR1 and CDR2 are DFQATT and SNEGSKA (reference sequence). The CDR3 loop reads CSARVGNIDEQYF. The CDR3 nucleotides are TGCAGTGCTAGAGTAGGAAATATCGACGAGCAGTACTTC.

The V call is TRBV15, the J call TRBJ2-7; a possible D gene is TRBD1 (6 bases). The germline V gene has CDR1 LNHNV and CDR2 YYDKDF (reference sequence). The V end was cut by 4 bases, the J end by 2 bases, with 12 bases between. The CDR3 is 14 residues long. The CDR3 DNA reads as TGTGCCACCAGCATACTACAGGGACCCTACGAGCAGTACTTC. Protein product: CATSILQGPYEQYF.

This clonotype was detected only once. This chain uses TRBV11-2 with TRBJ2-7; no clear D. The length of the CDR3 is 13 residues. Trimming took 5 bases from V and 5 from J, leaving 13 bases between them. Germline loops: CDR1 SGHAT, CDR2 FQNNGV. CDR3 loop: CASSPWAFDEQYF. The CDR3, as DNA: TGTGCCAGCAGCCCCTGGGCCTTTGACGAGCAGTACTTC.

The chain is built from TRBV9 and TRBJ2-2; 8 nucleotides line up with TRBD2. The CDR3 is 15 amino acids. With 4 bases clipped from V and 6 bases from J, the junction kept 8 bases outside the gene matches. Germline-derived CDR1 and CDR2 are SGDLS and YYNGEE. In DNA form, the CDR3 reads TGTGCCAGCAGCCCGGGAGGGGGGCCTGCCGGGGAGCTGTTTTTT. Its translation is CASSPGGGPAGELFF.

The rearrangement links TRBV29-1 to TRBJ2-1; 7 nucleotides line up with TRBD2. V lost 3 bases to trimming and J lost 3 bases; unmatched junction nucleotides: 5. Germline CDR1 reads SQVTM; CDR2 reads ANQGSEA. The CDR3 runs 14 residues. DNA of the CDR3: TGCAGCGTTGAGGCGGGGGTCATCTACAATGAGCAGTTCTTC. Encoded protein: CSVEAGVIYNEQFF.

CDR3 DNA sequence: TGTGCCAGCAGCGTAGTCAGCGCACCAGATACGCAGTATTTT. Its protein product is CASSVVSAPDTQYF. J is TRBJ2-3 and V is TRBV9; D call uncertain. Germline V gene sequence: CDR1 SGDLS, CDR2 YYNGEE. V was pared by 0 bases and J by 4 bases, with 9 bases between. This CDR3 is built from 14 residues.

The chain carries TRBV7-3 and TRBJ2-7; TRBD2 aligns across 9 bases. The ends lost 2 bases at V and 6 bases at J; junction bases unmatched: 2. Germline V lookup: CDR1 SGHTA, CDR2 FQGTGA. CDR3 length: 13 residues. The CDR3 nucleotides are TGTGCCAGCAGCTTAGCGGGGGGGCCCGAGCAGTACTTC. It yields the protein CASSLAGGPEQYF.

The CDR3 region is CASSVPGRGNGYTF. CDR3 DNA: TGTGCCAGCAGTGTCCCTGGAAGAGGTAATGGCTACACCTTC. V usage is TRBV6-1 and J usage is TRBJ1-2; D is undetermined. CDR1 and CDR2 from the germline V gene are MNHNS and SASEGT. V lost 4 bases to trimming and J lost 6 bases, with 15 bases between them. The CDR3 is 14 amino acids.

The chain carries TRBV7-6 and TRBJ2-3; 10 bases map to TRBD2. V was clipped by 4 bases and J by 1 base; unmatched bases: 8. Germline V gene data show CDR1 as SGHVS and CDR2 as FNYEAQ. This CDR3 has 17 amino acids. The CDR3 here is CASSSSGGGGGTDTQYF. CDR3 bases: TGTGCCAGCAGCTCCAGCGGGGGGGGCGGTGGCACAGATACGCAGTATTTT.

V and J are TRBV29-1 and TRBJ1-1; D not resolved. V lost 5 bases and J 5 bases, leaving 6 bases between the germline ends. The V gene's germline CDR1 is SQVTM and CDR2 ANQGSEA. The CDR3 contains 10 residues. The CDR3 spells CSVSKTEAFF. CDR3 sequence (DNA): TGCAGCGTTAGTAAGACTGAAGCTTTCTTT.

This clonotype has only a few counts. V is TRBV12-3 or TRBV12-4 and J is TRBJ2-1; D unclear. Between the trimmed V and J ends, which lost 0 bases and 5 bases, there was a span of 5 bases. The CDR3 sequence is 13 residues long. The CDR3 spells CASSLAAHNEQFF. The CDR3 coding sequence is TGTGCCAGCAGTTTAGCCGCGCACAATGAGCAGTTCTTC.

This chain joins TRBV10-3 and TRBJ2-7, with 7 nucleotides matching TRBD1. Per germline, CDR1 ENHRY and CDR2 SYGVKD. V shed 6 bases and J 1 base; nucleotides not matched to a gene: 3. This CDR3 region has 13 residues. CDR3 bases: TGTGCCATCAGAGAGACAGGGTCCTACGAGCAGTACTTC. Its translation: CAIRETGSYEQYF.

The gene calls are TRBV19 and TRBJ2-5, with TRBD2 matching 12 bases. After removal of 5 bases from V and 5 bases from J, the junction contained 6 bases not matched to a gene. There are 15 residues in the CDR3. Germline CDR1 and CDR2: LNHDA and SQIVND (reference sequence). For the CDR3, the DNA is TGTGCCAGTAGTGTCCTAGCGGGAGGGCTGGAGACCCAGTACTTC. Translated, it gives CASSVLAGGLETQYF.

This chain joins TRBV11-2 and TRBJ2-7, with D tentatively TRBD1 (5 bases). The CDR3 spans 15 residues. Trimming pared 8 bases from V and 3 bases from J, leaving 20 bases between. CDR1 is SGHAT, CDR2 FQNNGV, per germline. In nucleotides, the CDR3 is TGTGCCAGCCGCCCACTCTATGGTAGGGGCTACGAGCAGTACTTC. Encoded protein: CASRPLYGRGYEQYF.

This chain links TRBV9 with TRBJ2-1; no clear D. The germline gives CDR1 SGDLS, CDR2 YYNGEE. V lost 7 bases and J 0 bases, leaving 14 bases between the germline ends. CDR3 length equals 15 residues. CDR3 in amino acids: CASGLVRSSYNEQFF. CDR3 bases: TGTGCCAGCGGCCTAGTCAGGTCCTCCTACAATGAGCAGTTCTTC.

The V and J genes are TRBV20-1 and TRBJ2-1, with 13 nucleotides matching TRBD2. V trimming: 0 bases; J trimming: 10 bases; junction bases outside the gene matches: 9. Germline CDR1 reads DFQATT; CDR2 reads SNEGSKA (reference sequence). The CDR3 is 16 residues long. CDR3 in amino acids: CSARDTLAGGPWEQFF. For the CDR3, the DNA is TGCAGTGCTAGAGACACACTAGCGGGGGGGCCGTGGGAGCAGTTCTTC.

The rearrangement links TRBV9 to TRBJ2-1; a weak D match, TRBD2 (5 bases). V was cut by 3 bases and J by 3 bases, with 7 bases left in between. From germline, CDR1 is SGDLS and CDR2 YYNGEE. The CDR3 is 13 amino acids. CDR3 protein: CASSADYYNEQFF. The CDR3 bases are TGTGCCAGCAGCGCTGACTACTACAATGAGCAGTTCTTC.

As DNA, the CDR3 is TGTGCCACCGGGGGCACTGAAGCTTTCTTT. Protein sequence: CATGGTEAFF. J is TRBJ1-1 and V is TRBV3-1; TRBD1 might be the D (5 bases). Germline V gene lookup returns CDR1 LGHDT and CDR2 YNNKEL (reference sequence). The ends were cut back, 10 bases at V and 4 bases at J, with 7 bases in the middle. The CDR3 totals 10 residues.

The chain joins TRBV20-1 to TRBJ2-5; 8 nucleotides match TRBD2. Trimming removed 3 bases from V and 2 bases from J; junction bases left unmatched: 5. CDR3 length: 14 residues. CDR1 is DFQATT, CDR2 SNEGSKA, per germline (reference sequence). CDR3 residues: CSARDSGIQETQYF. CDR3 sequence (DNA): TGCAGTGCTAGGGATAGCGGGATTCAAGAGACCCAGTACTTC.

The chain uses TRBV2 and TRBJ2-7; 7 bases line up with TRBD1. CDR1 is SNHLY, CDR2 FYNNEI, per germline. Losses at the gene ends were 7 bases for V and 1 base for J; bases not matched to a gene: 10. This CDR3 comprises 15 residues. In DNA form, the CDR3 reads TGTGCCAGCAACCTTAGGACAGGCCTTTCCTACGAGCAGTACTTC. Protein product: CASNLRTGLSYEQYF.

The rearrangement links TRBV20-1 to TRBJ1-1; TRBD1 is a possible D gene (5 bases). The CDR3 has 15 residues. Germline V gene data show CDR1 as DFQATT and CDR2 as SNEGSKA (reference sequence). V was shortened by 5 bases and J by 1 base, with 17 bases between the two germline ends. In DNA, the CDR3 is TGCAGTGCTGCCGGGGTCTTAGACAGGAACACTGAAGCTTTCTTT. It specifies CSAAGVLDRNTEAFF.

The V call is TRBV3-1, the J call TRBJ1-1; D is perhaps TRBD1 (5 bases). The V gene's germline CDR1 is LGHDT and CDR2 YNNKEL (reference sequence). The V gene lost 1 base and the J gene lost 8 bases, with 11 bases spanning the gap. The CDR3 spans 13 residues. CDR3 sequence (DNA): TGTGCCAGCAGCCAAGCGCGGGGCCGAGAAGCTTTCTTT. Translating it yields CASSQARGREAFF.